Following are 2 T cell receptor beta chains from one sample sequenced in a study of post-analysis software for immune sequencing data. Study outcomes and limitations: Higher frequency in patients than in controls was seen for roughly 5 TRBV segments, with TRBV5-6, TRBV5-1 and TRBV20-1 among them.

TCR beta libraries were prepared from cDNA with unique molecular identifiers. A single record per CDR3 protein comes from TCRdb applying MiXCR to the PCR reads. The data contain approximately 690,000 distinct CDR3 sequences, 55% to 60% of them singletons. Their recognized antigens are unknown. What was sequenced was blood. The receptors originated from a girl aged 2-10 years with multiple sclerosis.

The CDR3, as DNA: TGTGCCAGCAGCTCAGGCCCCGGGACTGACGAGCAGTACTTC. Translating gives CASSSGPGTDEQYF. This sequence joins TRBV11-2 and TRBJ2-7; possibly TRBD2 for D (6 bases). The germline V gene has CDR1 SGHAT and CDR2 FQNNGV. V was shortened by 4 bases and J by 5 bases, with 15 bases between the two germline ends. The length of the CDR3 is 14 residues.

The sample holds a few counts of this clonotype. The chain recombines TRBV2 with TRBJ2-1, with TRBD2 identical over 9 bases. The CDR3 runs 16 residues. J was trimmed by 5 bases and V by 7 bases; bases with no gene match: 12. Germline V gene data show CDR1 as SNHLY and CDR2 as FYNNEI. Written as DNA, the CDR3 is TGTGCCAGCAACAAGCGGGGGGCCTCATCAGACAATGAGCAGTTCTTC. The encoded protein is CASNKRGASSDNEQFF.